This T cell receptor beta chain appears in the sequencing data of a study of identical twins. General study points: In zero-insertion analyses, partial confounding could arise from invariant MAIT and iNKT cells. Without tracking the same donors, conclusions rested on cross-sectional statistical analysis.

A remark on this clonotype: Its target is not known.

With 6 bases removed from V and 4 bases from J, the gap between germline ends came to 7 bases. This CDR3 is 12 amino acids long. The germline CDR1 and CDR2 sequences are MNHNS and SASEGT. TCRdb analysed the 5' RACE reads with MiXCR anew, one entry per CDR3 protein. The sample has some 760,000 distinct CDR3 sequences; 15% to 20% are singletons. These data were also reused for a study on T cells expressing NK-cell markers.

This sequence was found in a woman between 18 and 29 years old in good health. The chain is built from TRBV6-1 and TRBJ1-5; the D is unclear. Sequenced sample: PBMCs. The CDR3: CASRAQNQPQHF. Written as DNA, the CDR3 is TGTGCCAGCAGGGCACAGAATCAGCCCCAGCATTTT.